The 9 T cell receptor beta chains in this list originate from one sample, sequenced in a study of T cells in Graves' hyperthyroidism and ophthalmopathy. What was amplified from RNA transcripts were TCR beta CDR3 regions. An initial round of RT-PCR targeting the TCR CDR3 relied on the HTBI primer set. Using its own MiXCR run on the multiplex PCR reads, TCRdb lists one record per CDR3 protein. The sample lists around 350,000 distinct CDR3 sequences; about 18% were seen once. Sequencing was done on a sample of blood. The receptors originated from a woman under 30 with Graves' hyperthyroidism.

This rearrangement joins TRBV3-1 to TRBJ1-1; TRBD1 is a possible D gene (5 bases). CDR1 and CDR2 (germline): LGHDT, YNNKEL (reference sequence). The CDR3 loop spans 15 amino acids. The V end lost 2 bases, the J end lost 4 bases, and 14 bases lay between the germline ends. The CDR3 is CASSQSAGGGTEAFF. The CDR3 nucleotides read TGTGCCAGCAGCCAATCAGCCGGGGGAGGCACTGAAGCTTTCTTT.

On this clonotype: One end of the junction fails to match germline, which may point to a read error. V gene TRBV7-7 combines with J gene TRBJ2-2; 8 bases are a match to TRBD2. This CDR3 region has 16 residues. Germline V lookup: CDR1 SSHAT, CDR2 FNYEAQ (reference sequence). CDR3 coding DNA: TGTGCTAGCAGCGCTATGAGCGGGAGTAACACCGGGGAGCTGTTTTTT. This translates into CASSAMSGSNTGELFF.

This clonotype was seen at least ten times. V usage is TRBV19 and J usage is TRBJ2-4, with D tentatively TRBD1 (6 bases). The CDR3 consists of 13 residues. Looked up from germline, CDR1 is LNHDA and CDR2 is SQIVND (reference sequence). V lost 4 bases, J lost 5 bases, and 9 bases lay in between. The CDR3 nucleotides are TGTGCCAGTAGTAGGGACAACCAAAACATTCAGTACTTC. It codes for CASSRDNQNIQYF. Full variable domain (remainder filled in from reference TRBV19 and TRBJ2-4): DGGITQSPKYLFRKEGQNVTLSCEQNLNHDAMYWYRQDPGQGLRLIYYSQIVNDFQKGDIAEGYSVSREKKESFPLTVTSAQKNPTAFYLCASSRDNQNIQYFGAGTRLSVL.

There are many counts of this clonotype. The chain links TRBV2 to TRBJ2-7; maybe TRBD2 (7 bases). Germline V CDR1 and CDR2: SNHLY, FYNNEI. The CDR3 contains 15 residues. The V end lost 9 bases, the J end lost 2 bases, and 20 bases lay between the germline ends. The CDR3 loop reads CASRGGGTAAYEQYF. CDR3 DNA sequence: TGTGCCAGTCGAGGGGGGGGGACTGCAGCCTACGAGCAGTACTTC.

The J gene is TRBJ1-2, the V gene TRBV12-3 or TRBV12-4; possibly TRBD1 for D (6 bases). This CDR3 has 14 amino acids. Trimming cost V 7 bases and J 4 bases, with 16 bases left between them. CDR3 protein: CASTSPGQPYGYTF. The CDR3 DNA is TGTGCCAGCACCTCCCCCGGACAGCCCTATGGCTACACCTTC.

This clonotype was observed many times. The J gene is TRBJ2-5, the V gene TRBV12-3 or TRBV12-4; 8 bases align to TRBD2. The V and J ends lost 7 bases and 5 bases, in that order; junction bases with no gene match: 9. There are 14 residues in the CDR3. The CDR3 here is CASTPLVAGETQYF. CDR3 sequence (DNA): TGTGCCAGCACCCCTCTGGTAGCGGGGGAGACCCAGTACTTC.

This clonotype was recorded many times. The chain carries TRBV18 and TRBJ1-2; D ambiguous. CDR3 length: 14 amino acids. Germline V gives CDR1 KGHSH, CDR2 LQKENI. Between the trimmed V and J ends, which lost 3 bases and 8 bases, there was a span of 16 bases. The CDR3 DNA reads as TGTGCCAGCTCACCTGAGACCGGGCGAGGGGGCTACACCTTC. It codes for CASSPETGRGGYTF.

This clonotype was seen at least ten times. This rearrangement joins TRBV6-1 to TRBJ2-7; 7 bases map to TRBD1. Germline V gene data show CDR1 as MNHNS and CDR2 as SASEGT. V lost 3 bases, J lost 2 bases, and 10 bases stayed unmatched. The CDR3 loop spans 16 amino acids. The CDR3 loop reads CASSDLLRDSTYEQYF. The CDR3 coding sequence is TGTGCCAGCAGTGATCTCCTTCGGGACAGTACCTACGAGCAGTACTTC.

The rearrangement uses TRBV20-1 and TRBJ1-1; D is undetermined. The length of the CDR3 is 13 residues. Germline V gene sequence: CDR1 DFQATT, CDR2 SNEGSKA (reference sequence). V lost 7 bases and J lost 5, with 17 bases in between. The CDR3 sequence: CSGVMGRGTEAFF. The CDR3 DNA reads as TGCAGTGGCGTTATGGGGAGAGGGACTGAAGCTTTCTTT.